The clone carrying this TCR beta chain was counted only a few times. The record originates from a study of blood T cell repertoires in COVID-19. Across the study: The United States, Italy and Spain provided the acute and convalescent COVID-19 samples. PBMCs, B-cell-depleted T cells, or T cells provided the cDNA or gDNA that made up the material.

Original analysis: Quantification of nucleated cells was approximated via reference gene primer amplification. Assay used: immunoSEQ multiplex PCR; TCRdb lists only in-frame clones, some missing. V, J and clone size were drawn from that table, and D and trimming were deduced from the DNA. Among more than 200,000 clones listed, around 83% were seen once. Sequencing was done on a sample of peripheral blood. This clonotype originated in a woman aged 45-65 years with acute or convalescent COVID-19.

Here the CDR3 reads CASSLDAFEYGYTF. In DNA, the CDR3 is TGTGCCAGCAGCTTGGACGCGTTCGAATATGGCTACACCTTC. The rearrangement uses TRBV5-4 and TRBJ1-2, with D unclear. CDR1 is SGHNT and CDR2 is YYREEE in the germline V gene (reference sequence). CDR3 size: 14 residues. V lost 0 bases, J lost 5 bases, and 11 bases lay in between.